The 15 T cell receptor beta chains in this list originate from one sample, sequenced in a study of cytomegalovirus exposure and HLA in healthy donors. The PCR contained 60 Vbeta and 13 Jbeta primers. The repertoire was sequenced with immunoSEQ multiplex PCR; TCRdb's copy has only in-frame clones and lacks some. In the table there are more than 100,000 clones, 65% to 80% of which are singletons. Sequenced material: PBMCs. Source of these receptors: a human donor in good health.

This clone came up once. This chain links TRBV11-3 with TRBJ2-3; D remains ambiguous. The CDR3 has 13 residues. Looked up from germline, CDR1 is SGHNT and CDR2 is YENEEA. Trimming shortened V by 5 bases and J by 0 bases, and 6 bases separated the two germline ends. The DNA of the CDR3 is TGTGCCAGCAGCCCACAAAGCACAGATACGCAGTATTTT. This translates into CASSPQSTDTQYF.

The rearrangement links TRBV2 to TRBJ2-3, with 10 nucleotides matching TRBD2. CDR3 length: 18 residues. Germline values: CDR1 SNHLY, CDR2 FYNNEI. With 6 bases clipped from V and 2 bases from J, the junction kept 14 bases outside the gene matches. CDR3 sequence (DNA): TGTGCCAGCAGCAAAGAAAAGAGACTAGCGGGTGACACAGATACGCAGTATTTT. Translation: CASSKEKRLAGDTDTQYF.

This clone was seen only a few times. The chain employs TRBV15 and TRBJ2-1; no reliable D call. The CDR3 extends over 15 amino acids. Germline assignment: CDR1 LNHNV and CDR2 YYDKDF (reference sequence). V lost 9 bases and J lost 0, with 15 bases in between. CDR3 coding DNA: TGTGCCACGGCAGACGGGTATAGCTCCTACAATGAGCAGTTCTTC. Residues: CATADGYSSYNEQFF.

This rearrangement joins TRBV5-6 to TRBJ1-4, with 9 bases aligning to TRBD1. In germline, CDR1 is SGHDT, CDR2 YYEEEE. Trimming cost V 5 bases and J 5 bases; bases outside gene matches: 1. There are 13 residues in the CDR3. In nucleotides, the CDR3 is TGTGCCAGCAGGGGGACAGGGAATGAAAAACTGTTTTTT. Translation gives CASRGTGNEKLFF.

The chain links TRBV7-8 to TRBJ1-2; TRBD1 might be the D (6 bases). Germline CDR1 is SGHVS and CDR2 is FQNEAQ. The length of the CDR3 is 13 residues. The V and J ends lost 1 base and 8 bases respectively, with 11 bases between them. The CDR3 loop is CASSLEGGWGYTF. The CDR3 region has the DNA TGTGCCAGCAGCTTAGAGGGGGGGTGGGGCTACACCTTC.

The chain employs TRBV10-2 and TRBJ2-4; D gene uncertain. The CDR3 is 18 residues long. Germline V gene lookup returns CDR1 WSHSY and CDR2 SAAADI. The ends were cut back, 0 bases at V and 0 bases at J, with 15 bases in the middle. In DNA, the CDR3 is TGCGCCAGCAGTGAGTCGAGATCCGGGTTGGGAGCCAAAAACATTCAGTACTTC. This codes for CASSESRSGLGAKNIQYF.

Only a few counts were recorded for this clone. The genes are TRBV29-1 and TRBJ2-1; D possibly corresponds to TRBD2 (6 bases). Trimming shortened V by 4 bases and J by 8 bases, and 9 bases separated the two germline ends. Germline values: CDR1 SQVTM, CDR2 ANQGSEA. This CDR3 has 11 residues. CDR3 sequence (DNA): TGCAGCGTTGCAAGGGACTATGAGCAGTTCTTC. Its protein is CSVARDYEQFF.

V and J are TRBV5-1 and TRBJ1-6; 8 bases match TRBD1. The CDR3 length is 16 residues. Losses at the gene ends were 2 bases for V and 7 bases for J; bases not matched to a gene: 8. Germline assignment: CDR1 SGHRS and CDR2 YFSETQ. DNA for the CDR3: TGCGCCAGCAGCTTAGTGGCAGGGGGCGGGAATTCACCCCTCCACTTT. Translating gives CASSLVAGGGNSPLHF. Based on the CDR3 plus reference TRBV5-1 and TRBJ1-6, the full variable domain is KAGVTQTPRYLIKTRGQQVTLSCSPISGHRSVSWYQQTPGQGLQFLFEYFSETQRNKGNFPGRFSGRQFSNSRSEMNVSTLELGDSALYLCASSLVAGGGNSPLHFGNGTRLTVT.

Notes on this clone: Within the sample, other DNA sequences also encode this same CDR3. This CDR3 reads CASSEAGQNTEAFF. The CDR3 bases are TGTGCCAGCAGTGAAGCGGGACAGAACACTGAAGCTTTCTTT. The rearrangement links TRBV6-1 to TRBJ1-1, with D perhaps matching TRBD1 (6 bases). The CDR3 extends over 14 amino acids. Germline-derived CDR1 and CDR2 are MNHNS and SASEGT. Trimming removed 0 bases from V and 1 base from J, with 6 bases in between.

V usage is TRBV7-6 and J usage is TRBJ2-2; 9 bases line up with TRBD1. Per germline, CDR1 SGHVS and CDR2 FNYEAQ. This CDR3 contains 17 residues. V lost 1 base and J lost 6; bases outside the gene matches: 9. For the CDR3, the DNA is TGTGCCAGCAGCTTAGACCCAGGACAGGGGAAATCCGGGGAGCTGTTTTTT. Encoded protein: CASSLDPGQGKSGELFF.

This chain links TRBV27 with TRBJ1-5; tentative D call: TRBD1 (5 bases). The CDR3 is 15 amino acids. V was shortened by 8 bases and J by 0 bases, with 14 bases between the two germline ends. Germline CDR1 reads MNHEY; CDR2 reads SMNVEV (reference sequence). This CDR3 is CASATAKYSNQPQHF. CDR3 nucleotide sequence: TGTGCCAGCGCGACAGCAAAGTATAGCAATCAGCCCCAGCATTTT.

In this sample, this clone turned up a few times. V usage is TRBV11-2 and J usage is TRBJ2-7, with D possibly matching TRBD2 (5 bases). V lost 8 bases and J 3 bases, leaving 8 bases between the germline ends. CDR3 length: 11 residues. The germline gives CDR1 SGHAT, CDR2 FQNNGV. This chain's CDR3 is CASGRGYEQYF. The CDR3 nucleotides read TGTGCCAGCGGGAGAGGCTACGAGCAGTACTTC.

For the CDR3, the DNA is TGTGCCAGCAGTGCTTATCAGGGGGTGACTGAAGCTTTCTTT. Protein sequence: CASSAYQGVTEAFF. The chain has TRBV28 and TRBJ1-1, with 7 bases aligning to TRBD1. The germline CDR1 and CDR2 sequences are MDHEN and SYDVKM. The CDR3 runs 14 residues. V trimming: 5 bases; J trimming: 5 bases; junction bases outside the gene matches: 8.

This clone came up once. The J gene is TRBJ1-1, the V gene TRBV5-1; D is possibly TRBD1 (6 bases). The V gene lost 7 bases and the J gene lost 3 bases, with 13 bases spanning the gap. The CDR3 totals 13 residues. The V gene's germline CDR1 is SGHRS and CDR2 YFSETQ. For the CDR3, the DNA is TGCGCCAGCGGGTTGGAGGGGGACACTGAAGCTTTCTTT. Amino acids: CASGLEGDTEAFF.

V is TRBV28 and J is TRBJ1-2; the D is unclear. CDR3 size: 13 residues. Looked up from germline, CDR1 is MDHEN and CDR2 is SYDVKM. The V end lost 4 bases, the J end lost 3 bases, and 9 bases lay between the germline ends. The CDR3 protein is CASSSGVDYGYTF. As DNA, the CDR3 is TGTGCCAGCAGTTCCGGGGTTGACTATGGCTACACCTTC.